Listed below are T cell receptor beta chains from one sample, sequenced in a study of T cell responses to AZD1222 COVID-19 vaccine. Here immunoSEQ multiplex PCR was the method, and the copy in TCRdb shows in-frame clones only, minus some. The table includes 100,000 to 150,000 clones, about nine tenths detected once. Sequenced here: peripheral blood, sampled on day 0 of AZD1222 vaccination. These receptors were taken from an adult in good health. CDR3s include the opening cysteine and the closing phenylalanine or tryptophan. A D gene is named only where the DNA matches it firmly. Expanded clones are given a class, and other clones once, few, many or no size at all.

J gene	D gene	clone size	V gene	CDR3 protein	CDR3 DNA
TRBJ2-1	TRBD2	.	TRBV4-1	CASSQEPTTSGAYNEQFF	TGCGCCAGCAGCCAAGAGCCCACGACTAGCGGGGCATACAATGAGCAGTTCTTC
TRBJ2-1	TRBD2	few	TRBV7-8	CASRTGTSGYNEQFF	TGTGCCAGCAGAACCGGGACTAGCGGATACAATGAGCAGTTCTTC
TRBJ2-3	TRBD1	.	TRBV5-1	CASSPGTALNTQYF	TGCGCCAGCAGCCCCGGGACAGCGCTTAATACGCAGTATTTT
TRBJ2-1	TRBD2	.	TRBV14	CASSQKMGLAGDGYNEQFF	TGTGCCAGCAGCCAGAAGATGGGACTAGCGGGAGACGGCTACAATGAGCAGTTCTTC
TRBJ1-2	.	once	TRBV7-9	CASTKRGGSYGYTF	TGTGCCAGCACCAAGAGGGGTGGGAGCTATGGCTACACCTTC
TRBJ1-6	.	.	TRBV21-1	CASSKVPCVGGRVECHNYNSPLHF	TGTGCCAGCAGCAAAGTCCCCTGTGTAGGGGGCAGGGTGGAGTGCCATAACTATAATTCACCCCTCCACTTT
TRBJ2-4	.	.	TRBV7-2	CASSARVPAKNIQYF	TGTGCCAGCAGCGCCCGGGTCCCAGCCAAAAACATTCAGTACTTC
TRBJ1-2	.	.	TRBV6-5	CASSPSSGQFWGYTF	TGTGCCAGCAGCCCCTCGTCGGGGCAGTTCTGGGGCTACACCTTC
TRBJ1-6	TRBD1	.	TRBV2	CAKGQPNSPLHF	TGTGCCAAGGGACAGCCTAATTCACCCCTCCACTTT
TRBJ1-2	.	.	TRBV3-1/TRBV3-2	CASSQGEPDYYGYTF	TGTGCCAGCAGCCAAGGGGAGCCAGATTACTATGGCTACACCTTC
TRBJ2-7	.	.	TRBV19	CASSPRTVVGDEQYF	TGTGCCAGTAGTCCAAGGACGGTCGTTGGGGACGAGCAGTACTTC
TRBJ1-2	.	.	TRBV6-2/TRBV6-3	CASRPTRGGYTF	TGTGCCAGCAGGCCTACCCGGGGGGGCTACACCTTC
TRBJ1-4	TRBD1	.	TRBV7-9	CASDLGGQGGEKLFF	TGTGCCAGCGACTTGGGGGGACAGGGAGGTGAAAAACTGTTTTTT
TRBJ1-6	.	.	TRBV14	CASSQTGNSPLHF	TGTGCCAGCAGCCAAACAGGGAATTCACCCCTCCACTTT
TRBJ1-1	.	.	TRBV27	CASSSWGPSEAFF	TGTGCCAGCAGTTCTTGGGGCCCCAGTGAAGCTTTCTTT
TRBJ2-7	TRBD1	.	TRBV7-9	CASSSTGQRSSYEQYF	TGTGCCAGCAGCTCCACGGGACAGAGGAGCTCCTACGAGCAGTACTTC
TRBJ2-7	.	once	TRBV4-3	CASSQEGGPGVPYEQYF	TGCGCCAGCAGCCAAGAGGGGGGCCCGGGGGTCCCCTACGAGCAGTACTTC
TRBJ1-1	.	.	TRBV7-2	CASGRGGTFTEAFF	TGTGCCAGCGGACGTGGGGGGACCTTCACTGAAGCTTTCTTT
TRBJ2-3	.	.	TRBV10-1	CASSEFADLSTDTQYF	TGCGCCAGCAGTGAGTTTGCGGACTTAAGCACGGATACGCAGTATTTT
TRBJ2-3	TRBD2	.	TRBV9	CASSVEGGRGPDTQYF	TGTGCCAGCAGCGTAGAGGGCGGGAGGGGCCCAGATACGCAGTATTTT
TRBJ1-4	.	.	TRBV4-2	CASSQEKGRGEKLFF	TGTGCCAGCAGCCAAGAGAAAGGGAGGGGTGAAAAACTGTTTTTT
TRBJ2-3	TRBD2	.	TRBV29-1	CSPRTSGSPDTQYF	TGCAGCCCCCGGACTAGCGGGAGCCCAGATACGCAGTATTTT
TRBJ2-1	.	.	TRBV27	CASSLGLPSGEQFF	TGTGCCAGCAGTTTAGGGCTCCCCTCGGGAGAGCAGTTCTTC
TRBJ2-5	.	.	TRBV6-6	CASSHEGGAVFETQYF	TGTGCCAGCAGCCACGAGGGGGGGGCCGTTTTTGAGACCCAGTACTTC
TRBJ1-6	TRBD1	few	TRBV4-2	CASSQARETGLSSYNSPLHF	TGTGCCAGCAGCCAAGCCCGAGAGACAGGGCTGAGCTCCTATAATTCACCCCTCCACTTT
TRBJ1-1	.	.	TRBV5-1	CASSPAPANTEAFF	TGCGCCAGCAGCCCCGCCCCAGCGAACACTGAAGCTTTCTTT